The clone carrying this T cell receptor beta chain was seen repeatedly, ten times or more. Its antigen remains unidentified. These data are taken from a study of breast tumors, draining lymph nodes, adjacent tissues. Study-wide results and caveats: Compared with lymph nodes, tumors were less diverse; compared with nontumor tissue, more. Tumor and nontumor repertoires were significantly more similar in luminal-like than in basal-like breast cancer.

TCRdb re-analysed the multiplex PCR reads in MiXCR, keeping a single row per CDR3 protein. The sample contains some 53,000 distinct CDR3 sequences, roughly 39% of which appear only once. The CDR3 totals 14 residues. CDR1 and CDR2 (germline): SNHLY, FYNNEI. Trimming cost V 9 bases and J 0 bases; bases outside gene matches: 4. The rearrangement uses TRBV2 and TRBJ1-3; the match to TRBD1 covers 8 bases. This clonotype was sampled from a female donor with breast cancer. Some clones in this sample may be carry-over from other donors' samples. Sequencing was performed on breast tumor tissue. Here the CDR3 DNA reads TGTGCCAGAAACAGGGGGGACTCTGGAAACACCATATATTTT. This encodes CARNRGDSGNTIYF.